The clone carrying this T cell receptor (beta chain) has just a few counts. What it binds is not known. The read stops 3 residues short of the end of the CDR3; the missing end is completed from the germline J gene. This entry belongs to a study of T cell clonality in common variable immunodeficiency. Whole-study findings and limits: Fewer deletions and N-nucleotide insertions were reportedly seen in common variable immunodeficiency TCR beta sequences.

Reduced serum IgG, IgA and/or IgM plus specific antibody deficiency defined CVID. Blood came from CVID subjects not ill and not taking immunomodulatory or immunosuppressive medication. Germline lookup yields CDR1 SNHLY and CDR2 FYNNEI. J gave up 7 bases and V 8 bases, and 12 bases lay outside the gene matches. This CDR3 comprises 15 residues. Produced via immunoSEQ multiplex PCR; TCRdb's table is partial and in-frame only. The sample holds over 30,000 clones, and no clone turns up only once. The origin of this receptor is a human donor with common variable immunodeficiency. The rearrangement uses TRBV2 and TRBJ2-3; 10 nucleotides agree with TRBD2. The sample consisted of peripheral blood mononuclear cells. The part of the CDR3 DNA that was read is TGTGCCAGCGTCCCCCTAGCGGGAGTTCGGAATACG. It yields the protein CASVPLAGVRNT. The full-length CDR3 reads as CASVPLAGVRNTQYF.